This T cell receptor beta chain was sequenced during a study of cytomegalovirus exposure and HLA in healthy donors (dated by TCRdb to about 2017). Some background on the complete study: In an earlier analysis of about 560 of the donors, approximately 260 Gb of sequence data and 90 million to 120 million unique TCR beta sequences from roughly 190 million T cells were reported. An early release covering some 640 HLA-typed donors comprised 250 to 350 gigabases of sequencing data and tens of millions of unique TCR sequences. Of the 398 genotyped donors, approximately 80% were placed in the genetic ancestry cluster associated with self-reported Caucasian donors. The aim of the study was to test whether cataloging public T cell receptors could identify signatures of past pathogen exposure. The T cell repertoires of 700 or so subjects were profiled by immunosequencing and related to cytomegalovirus serostatus. Along with the 666-subject first cohort, a separate validation cohort of over a hundred different subjects was used. To predict cytomegalovirus infection status, the study brought together high-throughput TCR immunosequencing, statistical association of individual TCRs with disease status, and machine learning. In a later analysis, previously published TCR beta repertoires from 666 donors were re-analyzed and high-resolution HLA genotyping was added so that TCR occurrence patterns could be studied. Rather than using new phenotypic data, the later analysis identified candidate immune exposures from TCR beta sequences and from how often those sequences occurred across donors. An earlier analysis of 450 to 750 of the donors used high-throughput TCR beta sequencing to judge whether each TCR beta V gene segment behaved as functional or pseudogenic. Donor age, sex, ethnicity and CMV serostatus were compiled together with the repertoire data. A later genetic analysis used genome-wide SNP genotypes for about three fifths of the 666 donors, treating that subset as a discovery cohort. Every repertoire in the discovery cohort had been generated on one and the same sequencing platform. Both class I and class II loci were covered by HLA typing, at four-digit resolution. Typing coverage differed by locus: A, B, C, DRB1 and DQB1 were typed in roughly 629-640 donors, DQA1 in 500 to 550, DPA1 in 606, and DPB1 in just under 480. About five DR-DQ haplotypes were treated as single units for association and clustering because of strong linkage in the cohort. On average, roughly 250,000 unique TCR beta nucleotide sequences were sequenced per donor among more than 350 genotyped donors of the cohort, with roughly a sixth of those sequences being non-productive. Broad study findings and their caveats: A later genetic analysis reported fewer N-insertions in productive TCRs among donors in an Asian-associated ancestry cluster than the roughly 640-donor mean. Correlated functional status among segregating V segments might reflect linkage disequilibrium, but an unknown experimental factor could not be ruled out. The earlier analysis of some 540 of the donors excluded 15 to 20 rarely observed V segments, including chromosome 9 orphons, because counts were too low. The study listed approximately 150 TCR beta chains as associated with cytomegalovirus. At a false discovery rate of 0.05, a later analysis linked approximately 18,000 TCR beta sequences to specific HLA alleles. Because HLA typing was missing for some donors at each locus, association tests included only the typed subset. This cohort had only TCR beta chains sequenced, and the lack of alpha or paired-chain data limited which features could be detected. Across donors, most TCR sequences were observed very rarely, whereas some public TCRs were present in many individuals. A later analysis reported that several top co-occurrence clusters appeared linked to parvovirus B19, influenza, CMV and Epstein-Barr virus. A few of the identified cytomegalovirus-associated TCR beta chains were confirmed in vitro to be specific for cytomegalovirus antigens. A later genetic analysis associated a missense DCLRE1C variant with V-gene and J-gene trimming of TCR beta chains, and an independent cohort replicated the association. A later analysis found that TCR association rates varied across HLA loci, with DRB1 alleles showing the most associated TCRs and HLA-C alleles the fewest. A cluster of highly shared sequence variants was judged likely to represent a technical artifact of the sequencing pipeline. When HLA alleles, especially DR and DQ, strongly co-occurred, TCR associations were difficult to assign to individual alleles. A later analysis found that most CMV-associated TCR beta chains appeared HLA-restricted, with HLA associations seemingly driven largely by CMV exposure. Broadly in line with IMGT annotations, most TCR beta V segments showed up in productive rearrangements about 87% or about 30% of the time in an earlier analysis of several hundred of the donors. Some IMGT-functional V segments, including TRBV6-2 and TRBV6-3, could not be distinguished by the 87-base-pair reads and were therefore excluded. Presence/absence analyses assumed roughly uniform sequencing depth across donors, an assumption that may not hold. A further reported finding was that TCR beta sequences accurately predicted the HLA-A and HLA-B alleles for most subjects in the first cohort. In a later analysis, HLA-associated TCR beta chains were found to be more clonally expanded and to have lower generation probabilities than equally common non-associated chains. According to the authors, the approach could potentially be generalized to other disease states and immunological phenotypes. Immune exposure information for the cohort was limited to CMV serostatus. Cytomegalovirus status was reported to be diagnosed by the classifier with high specificity and sensitivity in both the original and validation cohorts.

At the junction V is shortened by 5 bases and J by 6 bases; bases outside the gene matches: 3. CDR1 SGHVS and CDR2 FNYEAQ were looked up in the germline V gene. The CDR3 runs 12 amino acids, cysteine and phenylalanine included. The retained sequence is limited to the CDR3, 36 bases, with the frame set at the first base. The cohort comprised some 730 healthy bone marrow donors. At the time of sampling, every cohort member was nominally healthy, though immune exposures that went unrecorded were likely present. The donor was CMV seronegative and belonged to the group of roughly 330 seronegative cohort members. Every donor gave a peripheral blood sample, and the peripheral blood mononuclear cells from that sample were used for TCR beta sequencing. Genomic DNA extraction from the blood cell samples was performed with the Qiagen DNeasy Blood Extraction Kit. The receptor library was made with the immunoSEQ multiplex PCR assay. The multiplex PCR relied on a mix of 60 forward primers for TCR Vbeta segments and 13 reverse primers for TCR Jbeta segments. The CDR3 region of rearranged TCR beta genes was amplified from genomic DNA with a multiplex PCR assay. The amplified TCR beta libraries were sequenced on the Illumina HiSeq System as 87-base-pair reads. As for how the authors treated the data: A later analysis counted some 74 million unique TCR beta chains across the 666 repertoires, and 10 million to 12 million of these chains were shared by at least two donors. To remove PCR and sequencing errors, raw reads were error-corrected and collapsed into unique sequences using a nearest-neighbor algorithm that merged closely related sequences. Alignment of CDR3 sequences to IMGT reference sequences was used to assign V, D and J gene segments. Each retained sequence needed at least a six-nucleotide match to both a V gene segment and a J gene segment. A rearrangement was called productive if the CDR3 had no stop codons and remained in frame with V and J, and every other rearrangement was called non-productive. CDR3 was defined by IMGT convention, running from the second conserved V-encoded cysteine to the conserved J-encoded phenylalanine. The earlier analysis of 500 to 750 of the donors excluded any sequence lacking an unambiguous match to a single V gene segment. In an earlier analysis of a few hundred of the donors, V segments were called functional above 56.7% productive rearrangements and were called segregating when the between-donor standard deviation exceeded 5%. A statistical classification framework was built for diagnosing cytomegalovirus status from the catalog of TCR beta chain sequences. V and J gene assignment, in a later analysis, came from comparing TCR nucleotide sequences with IMGT/GENE-DB human TR gene sequences. The TCRdist pipeline was used in a later analysis to assign CDR3 sequences and most-parsimonious VDJ recombination scenarios. In a later analysis, every TCR beta chain was defined by the combination of its CDR3 amino acid sequence and its V-gene family, and reads without a unique V-gene family were dropped. In a later analysis, 500 to 700 highly shared, low-generation-probability nucleotide sequences were removed to address suspected cross-contamination and a sequencing artifact. In a later analysis, a clonal expansion index for each public chain was calculated from normalized within-repertoire ranks of inferred template counts. In a later analysis, generation probabilities were computed with a VDJ recombination model fitted to out-of-frame rearrangements, and the resulting probabilities were checked against IGoR. A later analysis scored TCR-TCR, TCR-HLA and TCR-CMV co-occurrence with hypergeometric tests, applying a repertoire-size bias correction to TCR pairs. To estimate false discovery rates, a later analysis permuted the HLA or CMV assignments 20 times. A later analysis grouped co-occurring TCRs with DBSCAN, adding TCRdist sequence similarity when clustering within HLA-allele-positive subsets. Repertoires with fewer than 30,000 or more than 120,000 public chains were left out of co-occurrence clustering, as were a handful of repertoires with anomalous nucleotide sharing. TCRdb limited this immuneACCESS table to in-frame rearrangements with V and J called. A share of clones is missing; checked studies link under half to unresolved V genes, and the rest is unexplained. V and J calls and clone size are given by that table; D and trimming were obtained from the DNA. The table for this sample lists some 130,000 clones; 70% to 80% of them were counted only once. The ten most abundant clones make up 2% to 2.5% of the sample.

Worth noting for this clone: Its antigen target is currently unknown. Base qualities are missing; no much larger clone stands one base away.

This sequence originates from a man aged 18 to 29 in good health and CMV-seronegative. Here the chain combines TRBV7-6 and TRBJ2-7, with 8 bases matching TRBD1. Sequences were obtained from PBMCs. The nucleotide sequence is given as TGTGCCAGCAGCACGGACAGGGTCGAGCAGTACTTC. It codes for CASSTDRVEQYF.